This passage covers 21 T cell receptor beta chains from one sample sequenced in a study of identical twins. TCRdb reprocessed the 5' RACE reads with MiXCR, giving one entry per CDR3 protein. The sample yields 200,000 to 300,000 distinct CDR3 sequences, 6% to 8.5% seen once. These data were likewise used in another study, on yellow fever vaccine responses in identical twins.

The sequencing input was CD8+ T cells sorted from blood. These receptors were obtained from a woman aged 18-35 years in good health.

This clonotype was counted many times. The V and J genes are TRBV7-9 and TRBJ2-1, with no clear D. The CDR3 is 16 amino acids. V lost 5 bases, J lost 3 bases, and 17 bases lay in between. Germline assignment: CDR1 SEHNR and CDR2 FQNEAQ (reference sequence). CDR3 region: CASSPPDGRVYNEQFF. The CDR3 DNA sequence: TGTGCCAGCAGCCCGCCAGACGGAAGAGTCTACAATGAGCAGTTCTTC.

This sequence joins TRBV28 and TRBJ2-7, with TRBD1 as a possible D gene (6 bases). Germline V CDR1 and CDR2: MDHEN, SYDVKM. Trimming left V 4 bases short and J 3 bases short, with 13 bases between. CDR3 length: 14 residues. CDR3 region: CASSSPRQVYEQYF. CDR3 bases: TGTGCCAGCAGTTCCCCCCGACAGGTCTACGAGCAGTACTTC.

The chain couples TRBV20-1 to TRBJ2-7; D is undetermined. Germline CDR1 and CDR2: DFQATT and SNEGSKA (reference sequence). This CDR3 comprises 14 residues. The ends were cut back, 0 bases at V and 3 bases at J, with 12 bases in the middle. In DNA, the CDR3 is TGCAGTGCTAGAGAGGGCAGAAACTTCTACGAGCAGTACTTC. It is translated as CSAREGRNFYEQYF.

This clonotype appeared a few times. The V and J genes are TRBV27 and TRBJ2-7; a weak D match, TRBD2 (5 bases). This CDR3 region has 12 residues. The V gene's germline CDR1 is MNHEY and CDR2 SMNVEV (reference sequence). The V gene lost 5 bases and the J gene lost 4 bases, with 9 bases spanning the gap. The CDR3 is CASSAGGYEQYF. Here the CDR3 DNA reads TGTGCCAGCAGTGCCGGAGGTTACGAGCAGTACTTC.

At least ten counts were recorded for this clonotype. The chain has TRBV15 and TRBJ2-4; D is undetermined. This CDR3 contains 14 residues. V shed 1 base and J shed 8 bases, with 12 bases lying between them. Per germline, CDR1 LNHNV and CDR2 YYDKDF (reference sequence). The CDR3 sequence is CATSRVVIFDIQYF. CDR3 bases: TGTGCCACCAGCAGAGTTGTTATTTTTGACATTCAGTACTTC.

This clonotype has just a few counts. The J gene is TRBJ2-1, the V gene TRBV5-1, with 9 bases lining up with TRBD2. From germline, CDR1 is SGHRS and CDR2 YFSETQ. The CDR3 contains 17 residues. With V trimmed by 2 bases and J by 4 bases, 10 bases remained unmatched. The CDR3 reads CASSFWGGGAQYNEQFF. In DNA, the CDR3 is TGCGCCAGCAGCTTTTGGGGCGGGGGGGCCCAGTACAATGAGCAGTTCTTC.

This chain links TRBV13 with TRBJ2-1, with 8 bases aligning to TRBD2. This CDR3 has 14 amino acids. CDR1 is PRHDT and CDR2 is FYEKMQ in the germline V gene (reference sequence). After removal of 4 bases from V and 4 bases from J, the junction contained 3 bases not matched to a gene. The CDR3, as DNA: TGTGCCAGCAGCTCGGGGGGGCCTTACAATGAGCAGTTCTTC. Its translation: CASSSGGPYNEQFF.

This clonotype was seen a handful of times. V usage is TRBV10-3 and J usage is TRBJ2-7; a weak D match, TRBD1 (5 bases). CDR3 length equals 13 residues. Looked up from germline, CDR1 is ENHRY and CDR2 is SYGVKD. V was shortened by 7 bases and J by 2 bases, with 12 bases between the two germline ends. CDR3 DNA sequence: TGTGCCATCAACGATGACAGAGCCTACGAGCAGTACGTC. It translates to CAINDDRAYEQYV.

The J gene is TRBJ1-5, the V gene TRBV6-1, with TRBD1 matching over 7 bases. Germline CDR1 reads MNHNS; CDR2 reads SASEGT. Unmatched junction bases numbered 13, after V lost 6 bases and J lost 5 bases. This CDR3 comprises 16 residues. As DNA, the CDR3 is TGTGCCAGCAGATCGACAGGGAAGGATGATTATCAGCCCCAGCATTTT. It encodes CASRSTGKDDYQPQHF.

Only a few counts were recorded for this clonotype. The V call is TRBV7-9, the J call TRBJ2-1, with TRBD2 as a possible D gene (5 bases). From germline, CDR1 is SEHNR and CDR2 FQNEAQ (reference sequence). The CDR3 totals 16 residues. V was trimmed by 3 bases and J by 4 bases, leaving 16 bases between them. Written as DNA, the CDR3 is TGTGCCAGCAGCTTGGACTTTCGGCACAAGTACAATGAGCAGTTCTTC. Translation gives CASSLDFRHKYNEQFF. Full variable domain (missing parts from reference TRBV7-9 and TRBJ2-1): DTGVSQNPRHKITKRGQNVTFRCDPISEHNRLYWYRQTLGQGPEFLTYFQNEAQLEKSRLLSDRFSAERPKGSFSTLEIQRTEQGDSAMYLCASSLDFRHKYNEQFFGPGTRLTVL.

In this sample, this clonotype turned up a few times. DNA for the CDR3: TGTGCCAGCAGCTGGACAGTAAGAGAGACCCAGTACTTC. Translating gives CASSWTVRETQYF. The gene calls are TRBV7-8 and TRBJ2-5, with D possibly TRBD1 on 6 matching bases. The CDR3 is made up of 13 amino acids. The ends were cut back, 4 bases at V and 4 bases at J, with 10 bases in the middle. From germline, CDR1 is SGHVS and CDR2 FQNEAQ. Full variable domain (remainder filled in from reference TRBV7-8 and TRBJ2-5): GAGVSQSPRYKVAKRGQDVALRCDPISGHVSLFWYQQALGQGPEFLTYFQNEAQLDKSGLPSDRFFAERPEGSVSTLKIQRTQQEDSAVYLCASSWTVRETQYFGPGTRLLVL.

J is TRBJ2-2 and V is TRBV7-9; 8 bases match TRBD2. The CDR3 sequence is 17 residues long. J was trimmed by 7 bases and V by 4 bases; bases with no gene match: 14. The germline V gene encodes CDR1 SEHNR and CDR2 FQNEAQ (reference sequence). As DNA, the CDR3 is TGTGCCAGCAGCTACCAACTCGGACACGGGAGGGGCGGGGAGCTGTTTTTT. Amino acid sequence: CASSYQLGHGRGGELFF.

This clonotype was observed many times. The chain links TRBV7-8 to TRBJ1-2, with D perhaps matching TRBD1 (5 bases). The CDR3 totals 16 residues. The germline V and J ends were trimmed by 2 bases and 1 base, with 14 bases remaining between them. CDR1 SGHVS and CDR2 FQNEAQ come from the germline V gene. The chain's CDR3 is CASSLSVQGLNYGYTF. The CDR3 DNA sequence: TGTGCCAGCAGCTTATCGGTCCAGGGACTTAACTATGGCTACACCTTC.

This clonotype was counted ten times or more. The chain couples TRBV6-2 or TRBV6-3 to TRBJ2-2; 7 nucleotides line up with TRBD2. Germline-derived CDR1 and CDR2 are MNHEY and SVGEGT. With V trimmed by 4 bases and J by 5 bases, 7 bases remained unmatched. This CDR3 region has 15 residues. The CDR3 here is CASSSFLAATGELFF. In DNA form, the CDR3 reads TGTGCCAGCAGTTCTTTTCTAGCGGCAACCGGGGAGCTGTTTTTT.

This clonotype has more than one count but fewer than ten. The chain has TRBV4-1 and TRBJ2-1, with D perhaps matching TRBD1 or TRBD2 (7 bases each). Germline CDR1 MGHRA, CDR2 YSYEKL. The CDR3 has 17 amino acids. V lost 1 base to trimming and J lost 8 bases, with 21 bases between them. The CDR3 reads CASSQVVAGGGRDEQFF. CDR3 nucleotide sequence: TGCGCCAGCAGCCAAGTCGTAGCAGGGGGGGGGAGGGATGAGCAGTTCTTC.

The CDR3 reads CSAISGRENTQYF. The CDR3 coding sequence is TGCAGTGCTATTAGCGGGAGGGAAAATACGCAGTATTTT. This sequence joins TRBV20-1 and TRBJ2-3; TRBD2 matches at 11 bases. Per the germline V gene, CDR1 is DFQATT and CDR2 is SNEGSKA (reference sequence). This CDR3 contains 13 residues. After removal of 4 bases from V and 7 bases from J, the junction contained 4 bases not matched to a gene.

This clonotype has more than one count but fewer than ten. The V and J genes are TRBV10-2 and TRBJ2-5; no definite D call. Germline lookup yields CDR1 WSHSY and CDR2 SAAADI. CDR3 length: 13 amino acids. The germline V and J ends were trimmed by 4 bases and 4 bases, with 10 bases remaining between them. As DNA, the CDR3 is TGCGCCAGCAGTGTGCAAGTGCGAGAGACCCAGTACTTC. It codes for CASSVQVRETQYF.

This clonotype was found a few times. The chain has TRBV27 and TRBJ1-1, with D hard to call. The length of the CDR3 is 13 residues. Per the germline V gene, CDR1 is MNHEY and CDR2 is SMNVEV (reference sequence). Trimming removed 6 bases from V and 4 bases from J, with 12 bases in between. CDR3 sequence: CASSVGRITEAFF. The DNA of the CDR3 is TGTGCCAGCAGCGTAGGACGGATCACTGAAGCTTTCTTT.

A few counts support this clonotype. V gene TRBV20-1 combines with J gene TRBJ1-4, with D tentatively TRBD1 (6 bases). Germline assignment: CDR1 DFQATT and CDR2 SNEGSKA (reference sequence). Between the trimmed V and J ends, which lost 6 bases and 5 bases, there was a span of 16 bases. There are 14 residues in the CDR3. The CDR3 DNA reads TGCAGTGCCCAACGAGGGGGGGAAAATGAAAAACTGTTTTTT. It yields the protein CSAQRGGENEKLFF.

The rearrangement joins TRBV5-1 to TRBJ2-1, with 10 positions matching TRBD2. The V and J ends lost 1 base and 9 bases, in that order; junction bases with no gene match: 10. The germline V gene encodes CDR1 SGHRS and CDR2 YFSETQ. The CDR3 runs 16 residues. CDR3 sequence: CASSLFVSGGAPEQFF. CDR3 in DNA: TGCGCCAGCAGCTTGTTTGTAAGCGGGGGGGCCCCTGAGCAGTTCTTC.

The V call is TRBV7-9, the J call TRBJ2-7; 10 bases are shared with TRBD2. V shed 11 bases, J shed 6 bases, and the junction held 7 bases outside the gene matches. Germline CDR1 reads SEHNR; CDR2 reads FQNEAQ (reference sequence). This CDR3 comprises 12 residues. As DNA, the CDR3 is TGTGCCCTAGGGCTAGCGGGAGCCGAGCAGTACTTC. It encodes CALGLAGAEQYF.